Included here is one T cell receptor (beta chain) sequence, with context. The data were produced by immunoSEQ multiplex PCR, yet TCRdb's version contains in-frame clones alone and is incomplete. The sample has tens of thousands of clones, roughly 94% seen once; the top ten hold less than 3%. The sample is drawn from a study of T cell changes during pregnancy in multiple sclerosis. The CDR3 consists of 16 residues. Germline CDR1 and CDR2: GTSNPN and SVGIG (reference sequence). Trimming took 3 bases from V and 1 from J, leaving 18 bases between them. The rearrangement joins TRBV30 to TRBJ1-1; the D gene is possibly TRBD1 (5 bases). This material consisted of CD8+ T cells from peripheral blood mononuclear cells, taken after pregnancy. This clonotype originated in a female donor with multiple sclerosis, enrolled in a pregnancy study. CDR3 sequence reads: CAWSLADRLKNTEAFF. In DNA, the CDR3 is TGTGCCTGGAGCTTAGCAGACAGATTGAAGAACACTGAAGCTTTCTTT.